Listed below are T cell receptor beta chains from one sample, sequenced in a study of T cell responses to AZD1222 COVID-19 vaccine. Repertoires were generated with immunoSEQ multiplex PCR, while TCRdb's copy carries only in-frame clones and drops some. This sample has approximately 110,000 clones, with roughly 88% found just once. The sample was peripheral blood, taken 28 days after the second AZD1222 dose. The receptors were gathered from an adult who received the AZD1222 COVID-19 vaccine. Both conserved end residues are part of each CDR3. Fields, in order: J gene, D gene, clone size, V gene, CDR3 DNA, CDR3 protein. D genes are given only for firm matches. Rows give clone size only sometimes, using once, few, many, or a class for an expanded clone.

TRBJ1-2,NA,NA,TRBV5-1,TGCGCCAGCACCATCTCGGGGGAGGAGTGGGGAGGCTACACCTTC,CASTISGEEWGGYTF
TRBJ1-2,NA,few,TRBV5-6,TGTGCCAGCACCCCTTGGGGCTTCTATGGCTACACCTTC,CASTPWGFYGYTF
TRBJ1-2,NA,few,TRBV9,TGTGCCAGCAGCGGCCCCCCCTGGGATGGGACTAACTATGGCTACACCTTC,CASSGPPWDGTNYGYTF
TRBJ1-1,NA,NA,TRBV15,TGTGCCACCAGCAGACCAACCTCGACCTACAACTTGAACACTGAAGCTTTCTTT,CATSRPTSTYNLNTEAFF
TRBJ1-2,TRBD1,NA,TRBV29-1,TGCAGCTTATGGACAGGGTTCGGTGGCTACACCTTC,CSLWTGFGGYTF
TRBJ1-1,NA,NA,TRBV6-5,TGTGCCAGCGGGCAGGGGAAGATTAACACTGAAGCTTTCTTT,CASGQGKINTEAFF
TRBJ1-1,TRBD1,NA,TRBV7-2,TGTGCCAGCAGCATCCGGGACAGCCGAGAAGCTTTCTTT,CASSIRDSREAFF
TRBJ1-2,TRBD1,NA,TRBV5-4,TGTGCCAGCAGCCAGGACAGGGCGAGGGGCTACACCTTC,CASSQDRARGYTF
TRBJ1-1,NA,NA,TRBV20-1,TGCAGTGCTAGTCGGCAGGAGAACACTGAAGCTTTCTTT,CSASRQENTEAFF
TRBJ1-3,NA,NA,TRBV7-3,TGTGCCAGCAGCCCCCGAAACGGGTCCGGAAACACCATATATTTT,CASSPRNGSGNTIYF
TRBJ1-2,TRBD1,NA,TRBV6-5,TGTGCCAGCAGTTTCGGGACAGGCTATGGCTACACCTTC,CASSFGTGYGYTF
TRBJ1-2,NA,NA,TRBV5-4,TGTGCCAGCAGCTCCCAGTATGGCTACACCTTC,CASSSQYGYTF
TRBJ2-3,TRBD2,once,TRBV7-3,TGTGCCAGCAGCTTAATGGGACTAGCGGTCTTTCTCGATACGCAGTATTTT,CASSLMGLAVFLDTQYF
TRBJ2-7,NA,NA,TRBV28,TGTGCCACCACAGGGCTCTACGAGCAGTACTTC,CATTGLYEQYF
TRBJ2-1,NA,NA,TRBV12-5,TGTGCTAGTGGTTTGGTACTGGCGGGGGCCCCTTACAATGAGCAGTTCTTC,CASGLVLAGAPYNEQFF
TRBJ1-3,NA,NA,TRBV6-5,TGTGCCAGCAGTTACACGGGGATAGTCGGAAACACCATATATTTT,CASSYTGIVGNTIYF
TRBJ1-3,NA,NA,TRBV5-6,TGTGCCAGCAGCATACCTCCGGGGCAACCAGGAAACACCATATATTTT,CASSIPPGQPGNTIYF
TRBJ1-2,NA,NA,TRBV20-1,TGCAGTGCTAGTGGCGCGAACTATGGCTACACCTTC,CSASGANYGYTF
TRBJ1-5,NA,NA,TRBV18,TGTGCCAGCTCACCACCGGGTGAGTCCCAGCATTTT,CASSPPGESQHF
TRBJ2-5,NA,NA,TRBV6-2/TRBV6-3,TGTGCCAGCAGTGCTGGGGGCCATGGGGACCAGTACTTC,CASSAGGHGDQYF
TRBJ2-2,NA,NA,TRBV5-1,TGCGCCAGCAGCTTGGTCCCGGGGCCCGGGGAGCTGTTTTTT,CASSLVPGPGELFF
TRBJ2-3,TRBD2,NA,TRBV5-1,TGCGCCAGCAACCTCTGGACTAGCGGTTCAGATACGCAGTATTTT,CASNLWTSGSDTQYF
TRBJ2-2,TRBD1,NA,TRBV5-1,TGCGCCAGCAGCTTGGGACAGGGGTTAAACGGGGAGCTGTTTTTT,CASSLGQGLNGELFF
TRBJ1-5,NA,NA,TRBV19,TGTGCCAGTAAGACGGGCGGGCAGCCCCAGCATTTT,CASKTGGQPQHF
TRBJ2-5,TRBD1,NA,TRBV3-1/TRBV3-2,TGTGCCAGCAGCTCGGGACAGCACCAAGAGACCCAGTACTTC,CASSSGQHQETQYF
TRBJ1-2,TRBD1,NA,TRBV4-2,TGTGCCAGCAGCCAAGCCGGGACAGGTACTAACTATGGCTACACCTTC,CASSQAGTGTNYGYTF
TRBJ2-1,TRBD1,NA,TRBV7-2,TGTGCCAGCAGCTTAGGGATGAACAGGGGCAATGAGCAGTTCTTC,CASSLGMNRGNEQFF
TRBJ1-1,NA,NA,TRBV18,TGTGCCAGCTCACCGAACAGAGACACTGAAGCTTTCTTT,CASSPNRDTEAFF
TRBJ2-5,NA,NA,TRBV19,TGTGCCAGCCAGGGGCAGGAGACCCAGTACTTC,CASQGQETQYF
TRBJ1-5,NA,NA,TRBV12-3/TRBV12-4,TGTGCCAGCAGTCGCATAAGCAATCAGCCCCAGCATTTT,CASSRISNQPQHF
TRBJ2-5,TRBD2,NA,TRBV4-2,TGTGCCAGCAGCCAGACTAGCGGAGCTCAAGAGACCCAGTACTTC,CASSQTSGAQETQYF
TRBJ2-3,NA,NA,TRBV14,TGTGCCAGCAGCCGGTCGCTATACACAGATACGCAGTATTTT,CASSRSLYTDTQYF
TRBJ2-2,NA,NA,TRBV5-5,TGTGCCAGCAGCTTGTCGGCAGGGCCCGGGGAGCTGTTTTTT,CASSLSAGPGELFF
TRBJ2-3,TRBD2,NA,TRBV5-6,TGTGCCAGCAGCTTGCGGGCTAGCGGAATCACAGATACGCAGTATTTT,CASSLRASGITDTQYF
TRBJ1-5,NA,once,TRBV20-1,TGCAGTGCTAGTCAGGGGCCCGAGTGGCCCCAGCATTTT,CSASQGPEWPQHF